This is a list of T cell receptor beta chains from one sample in a study of T-cell reconstitution after alpha-beta-depleted transplantation in children. Each CDR3 protein is one row after TCRdb ran MiXCR on the PCR reads. This sample yields fewer than 400,000 distinct CDR3 sequences, of which approximately 23% are seen a single time; about 10% belongs to the top ten. The sequencing used PBMCs, mostly from graft donor cells, collected 180 days after TCRalphabeta/CD19-depleted stem cell transplant. Receptors were obtained from a male patient under 18 who had a stem cell transplant for acute lymphoblastic leukemia, so the T cells may come from the graft donor. The CDR3 runs from the conserved cysteine through the conserved F or W. D genes are given only for firm matches. A row's size may be missing; if present it is once, few, many or a size class.

j_gene: TRBJ2-1; abundance: NA; v_gene: TRBV20-1; d_gene: TRBD2; CDR3nt: TGCAGTGCTCAGTCCACTAGCGGGCCCTACAATGAGCAGTTCTTC; CDR3aa: CSAQSTSGPYNEQFF
j_gene: TRBJ2-3; abundance: NA; v_gene: TRBV9; d_gene: TRBD2; CDR3nt: TGTGCCAGCAGCGTAGGACTAGCGGGAGGCGTAGAGGATACGCAGTATTTT; CDR3aa: CASSVGLAGGVEDTQYF
j_gene: TRBJ1-2; abundance: many; v_gene: TRBV7-8; d_gene: NA; CDR3nt: TGTGCCAGCAGCTTAGTTTCAGGAAACTATGGCTACACCTTC; CDR3aa: CASSLVSGNYGYTF
j_gene: TRBJ2-1; abundance: many; v_gene: TRBV7-9; d_gene: NA; CDR3nt: TGTGCCAGCAGCTGGGGACCTCCAGCAGGCCACAATGAGCAGTTCTTC; CDR3aa: CASSWGPPAGHNEQFF
j_gene: TRBJ2-3; abundance: NA; v_gene: TRBV15; d_gene: NA; CDR3nt: TGTGCCACCAGCGGGCGACGGGCTTCCACAGATACGCAGTATTTT; CDR3aa: CATSGRRASTDTQYF
j_gene: TRBJ1-5; abundance: few; v_gene: TRBV5-1; d_gene: NA; CDR3nt: TGCGCCAGCAGCTTGGTGTATGCAGGGGGCAATCAGCCCCAGCATTTT; CDR3aa: CASSLVYAGGNQPQHF
j_gene: TRBJ1-2; abundance: NA; v_gene: TRBV7-9; d_gene: NA; CDR3nt: TGTGCCAGCAGCTTACCGGGCCTCTATGGCTACACCTTC; CDR3aa: CASSLPGLYGYTF
j_gene: TRBJ2-7; abundance: many; v_gene: TRBV25-1; d_gene: NA; CDR3nt: TGTGCCAGCAGTGAAAGGAACGGCACCTACGAGCAGTACTTC; CDR3aa: CASSERNGTYEQYF
j_gene: TRBJ2-1; abundance: few; v_gene: TRBV20-1; d_gene: TRBD2; CDR3nt: TGCAGTGCTGGGACTAGCGGGAGGAGCTCCTACAATGAGCAGTTCTTC; CDR3aa: CSAGTSGRSSYNEQFF
j_gene: TRBJ2-1; abundance: few; v_gene: TRBV7-3; d_gene: TRBD2; CDR3nt: TGTGCCAGCAGCTCCTCCACTAGCGTGAGTGGGAATGAGCAGTTCTTC; CDR3aa: CASSSSTSVSGNEQFF
j_gene: TRBJ2-2; abundance: NA; v_gene: TRBV5-1; d_gene: NA; CDR3nt: TGCGCCAGCAGTGCACAGGGTAGAAGGACCGGGGAGCTGTTTTTT; CDR3aa: CASSAQGRRTGELFF
j_gene: TRBJ2-4; abundance: NA; v_gene: TRBV4-1; d_gene: TRBD1; CDR3nt: TGCGCCAGCAGCCTTCTCGGGACAGGGAACAGCATTCAGTACTTC; CDR3aa: CASSLLGTGNSIQYF
j_gene: TRBJ2-7; abundance: few; v_gene: TRBV11-3; d_gene: TRBD1; CDR3nt: TGTGCCAGCAGCTCCCGGGACAGTGCCTACGAGCAGTACTTC; CDR3aa: CASSSRDSAYEQYF
j_gene: TRBJ1-1; abundance: few; v_gene: TRBV5-1; d_gene: TRBD1; CDR3nt: TGCGCCAGCAGCGCAGGGGGCGCCCTCACTGAAGCTTTCTTT; CDR3aa: CASSAGGALTEAFF
j_gene: TRBJ2-1; abundance: NA; v_gene: TRBV7-8; d_gene: TRBD2; CDR3nt: TGTGCCAGCAGCTTAGTGAGGATAGCGGGAGGGCCGGGGAATGAGCAGTTCTTC; CDR3aa: CASSLVRIAGGPGNEQFF
j_gene: TRBJ2-7; abundance: NA; v_gene: TRBV20-1; d_gene: TRBD1; CDR3nt: TGCAGTGCTAGAGCCGGACAGGGGAGGTCTCGCGAGCAGTACTTC; CDR3aa: CSARAGQGRSREQYF
j_gene: TRBJ2-1; abundance: NA; v_gene: TRBV6-1; d_gene: TRBD2; CDR3nt: TGTGCCAGCAGTGAAGAGGGACTAGCGGGAGTCTACAATGAGCAGTTCTTC; CDR3aa: CASSEEGLAGVYNEQFF
j_gene: TRBJ2-1; abundance: many; v_gene: TRBV5-1; d_gene: NA; CDR3nt: TGCGCCAGCAGCTTGTTGTCGGGAGTGGTAGATGAGCAGTTCTTC; CDR3aa: CASSLLSGVVDEQFF
j_gene: TRBJ1-2; abundance: NA; v_gene: TRBV20-1; d_gene: TRBD1; CDR3nt: TGCAGTGCTTGTTGCTCCGGGACAGGGTACGATGGCTACACCTTC; CDR3aa: CSACCSGTGYDGYTF
j_gene: TRBJ2-3; abundance: NA; v_gene: TRBV20-1; d_gene: NA; CDR3nt: TGCAGTGCTAGAGATGGGGGCAGCACGCAGTATTTT; CDR3aa: CSARDGGSTQYF
j_gene: TRBJ2-7; abundance: many; v_gene: TRBV7-9; d_gene: NA; CDR3nt: TGTGCCAGCAGCTTACCAGATTACGAGCAGTACTTC; CDR3aa: CASSLPDYEQYF
j_gene: TRBJ2-7; abundance: NA; v_gene: TRBV29-1; d_gene: NA; CDR3nt: TGCAGCGTTGAAGGATTCGGGCGAACCTACGAGCAGTACTTC; CDR3aa: CSVEGFGRTYEQYF
j_gene: TRBJ2-3; abundance: NA; v_gene: TRBV11-2; d_gene: NA; CDR3nt: TGTGCCAGCAGCTATAGCGGTGGGGAAGATACGCAGTATTTT; CDR3aa: CASSYSGGEDTQYF
j_gene: TRBJ2-2; abundance: NA; v_gene: TRBV7-2; d_gene: NA; CDR3nt: TGTGCCAGCAGCTTAGCGGGAGGAGACACCGGGGAGCTGTTTTTT; CDR3aa: CASSLAGGDTGELFF
j_gene: TRBJ2-3; abundance: NA; v_gene: TRBV20-1; d_gene: NA; CDR3nt: TGCAGTCCTGGGAGTAAGACGCGGTATTTT; CDR3aa: CSPGSKTRYF
j_gene: TRBJ2-3; abundance: NA; v_gene: TRBV20-1; d_gene: NA; CDR3nt: TGCAGTGCTAGCCCGACGAGGACGACCTCGGATACGCAGTATTTT; CDR3aa: CSASPTRTTSDTQYF
j_gene: TRBJ2-1; abundance: NA; v_gene: TRBV12-3/TRBV12-4; d_gene: TRBD2; CDR3nt: TGTGCCAGCATCCTAAACAGCGGGAGGGCCTGGAATGAGCAGTTCTTC; CDR3aa: CASILNSGRAWNEQFF
j_gene: TRBJ2-3; abundance: NA; v_gene: TRBV5-4; d_gene: TRBD2; CDR3nt: TGTGCCAGCAGCTTGGGGGCTAGCGGCAGCACAGATACGCAGTATTTT; CDR3aa: CASSLGASGSTDTQYF
j_gene: TRBJ2-6; abundance: few; v_gene: TRBV2; d_gene: NA; CDR3nt: TGTGCCAGCTGTTTTCGGCAGGGGCCCTACTACTCTGGGGCCAACGTCCTGACTTTC; CDR3aa: CASCFRQGPYYSGANVLTF
j_gene: TRBJ2-1; abundance: NA; v_gene: TRBV29-1; d_gene: TRBD2; CDR3nt: TGCAGCGTTGAAGGTGCTACACTAGCGGGAGGACCCTACAATGAGCAGTTCTTC; CDR3aa: CSVEGATLAGGPYNEQFF
j_gene: TRBJ2-5; abundance: NA; v_gene: TRBV7-9; d_gene: NA; CDR3nt: TGTGCCAGCAGCTCCCGGGACGTCCACCAAGAGACCCAGTACTTC; CDR3aa: CASSSRDVHQETQYF
j_gene: TRBJ2-7; abundance: NA; v_gene: TRBV5-1; d_gene: TRBD2; CDR3nt: TGCGCCAGCAGCCGGACTAGCGGGAGAGGCGAGCAGTACTTC; CDR3aa: CASSRTSGRGEQYF
j_gene: TRBJ2-7; abundance: few; v_gene: TRBV7-2; d_gene: NA; CDR3nt: TGTGCCAGCAGCTTAGCTGACCTGGAGGACTACGAGCAGTACTTC; CDR3aa: CASSLADLEDYEQYF
j_gene: TRBJ2-7; abundance: few; v_gene: TRBV13; d_gene: TRBD1; CDR3nt: TGTGCCAGCAGCTTAGGGTATGTGATTGCGGGACAGGGCTACGAGCAGTACTTC; CDR3aa: CASSLGYVIAGQGYEQYF
j_gene: TRBJ2-1; abundance: NA; v_gene: TRBV7-9; d_gene: NA; CDR3nt: TGTGCCAGCAGCTTAGTACCCGGTACGTTCAATGAGCAGTTCTTC; CDR3aa: CASSLVPGTFNEQFF
j_gene: TRBJ2-5; abundance: few; v_gene: TRBV27; d_gene: NA; CDR3nt: TGTGCCAGCAGTTTAGAAGGCGGGAAAGAGACCCAGTACTTC; CDR3aa: CASSLEGGKETQYF
j_gene: TRBJ1-2; abundance: NA; v_gene: TRBV5-1; d_gene: TRBD1; CDR3nt: TGCGCCAGCAGCGGGGACAGTCCCCGTTTTGGTTATGGCTACATCTTC; CDR3aa: CASSGDSPRFGYGYIF
j_gene: TRBJ2-7; abundance: few; v_gene: TRBV12-3/TRBV12-4; d_gene: NA; CDR3nt: TGTGCCAGCAGTCCCCAAAAATACGAGCAGTACTTC; CDR3aa: CASSPQKYEQYF
j_gene: TRBJ2-7; abundance: NA; v_gene: TRBV7-9; d_gene: TRBD2; CDR3nt: TGTGCCAGCAGCTCCCTAGCGGAGACCTACGAGCAGTACTTC; CDR3aa: CASSSLAETYEQYF
j_gene: TRBJ2-1; abundance: NA; v_gene: TRBV12-3/TRBV12-4; d_gene: NA; CDR3nt: TGTGCCAGCAGTTTAGCGGGCCTGCTCAACTCCTACAATGAGCAGTTCTTC; CDR3aa: CASSLAGLLNSYNEQFF
j_gene: TRBJ1-4; abundance: NA; v_gene: TRBV15; d_gene: TRBD1; CDR3nt: TGTGCCACCAGCAGAGACCGGGGACAGCGTAATGAAAAACTGTTTTTT; CDR3aa: CATSRDRGQRNEKLFF
j_gene: TRBJ2-7; abundance: NA; v_gene: TRBV11-2; d_gene: TRBD1; CDR3nt: TGTGCCAGCAGCTCCTACCGGGACAGGAGTTCCGGACACGAGCAGTACTTC; CDR3aa: CASSSYRDRSSGHEQYF
j_gene: TRBJ2-3; abundance: NA; v_gene: TRBV5-1; d_gene: NA; CDR3nt: TGCGCCAGCAGCCTAAGACCTAAAAAACACACAGATACGCAGTATTTT; CDR3aa: CASSLRPKKHTDTQYF
j_gene: TRBJ1-2; abundance: NA; v_gene: TRBV27; d_gene: NA; CDR3nt: TGTGCCAGCAGTTTCGTACCGGGGGTTGGCTACACCTTC; CDR3aa: CASSFVPGVGYTF
j_gene: TRBJ2-2; abundance: NA; v_gene: TRBV5-1; d_gene: NA; CDR3nt: TGCGCCAGCAGCTCGAGGGGGGAGCTGTTTTTT; CDR3aa: CASSSRGELFF
j_gene: TRBJ2-2; abundance: many; v_gene: TRBV7-2; d_gene: TRBD2; CDR3nt: TGTGCCAGCAGCCCCCGTCGACTAGCGGGAGCCAGCACCGGGGAGCTGTTTTTT; CDR3aa: CASSPRRLAGASTGELFF
j_gene: TRBJ2-5; abundance: few; v_gene: TRBV6-5; d_gene: TRBD2; CDR3nt: TGTGCCAGCAGTTACTCCTTTAAGCGGGATCAAGAGACCCAGTACTTC; CDR3aa: CASSYSFKRDQETQYF
j_gene: TRBJ2-7; abundance: NA; v_gene: TRBV7-9; d_gene: NA; CDR3nt: TGTGCCAGCATCCCGGGGGAGACCTACGAGCAGTACTTC; CDR3aa: CASIPGETYEQYF
j_gene: TRBJ2-2; abundance: few; v_gene: TRBV20-1; d_gene: TRBD2; CDR3nt: TGCAGTGCTAGAGGCCCAGCGGGGGCAATAGAGGCCGGGGAGCTGTTTTTT; CDR3aa: CSARGPAGAIEAGELFF